This TCR beta chain was identified during a study of blood T cells in healthy people across ages. The CDR3 extends over 12 amino acids. In this sample, this clonotype turned up a few times. Through a sample-barcoded 5' primer and a J-beta primer mix, a second PCR was run for 7 to 11 cycles. Sequencing yielded, for each sample, at least 2.5 million paired-end reads carrying CDR3. Each CDR3 protein gets one entry after TCRdb re-called the 5' RACE reads with MiXCR. The sample contains over 1,300,000 distinct CDR3 sequences, 45% to 70% of which appear only once. This TCR derives from a man aged 18 to 29 in good health. This chain connects TRBV21-1 to TRBJ2-3; no check of the table's D call, TRBD1, against the DNA was made. TRBV21-1 is marked as a pseudogene. Sequences were obtained from blood. The CDR3 region has the DNA TGTGCCAGCAGGGACAGGCGTAATACGCAGTATTTT. As protein: CASRDRRNTQYF.